This is a list of T cell receptor beta chains from one sample in a study of blood T cell repertoires in COVID-19. Profiling relied on immunoSEQ multiplex PCR, and the TCRdb table lists in-frame clones only, not all of them. The top ten clones hold 3.5% to 5.5% of a sample with some 150,000 clones, around nine tenths of them seen once. Sequences were obtained from peripheral blood. All receptors derive from a middle-aged woman with acute or convalescent COVID-19. Both conserved end residues are part of each CDR3. Fields, in order: D gene, clone size, J gene, V gene, CDR3 DNA, CDR3 protein. A D gene is named only where the DNA matches it firmly. Size is omitted from some rows. Given values are once, few, many or a class for expanded clones.

>TRBD1|NA|TRBJ2-7|TRBV10-3
TGTGCCATCAGTGATCACGGATCCGGGACAGGGGCGGGGGAGCAGTACTTC
CAISDHGSGTGAGEQYF
>NA|NA|TRBJ2-7|TRBV21-1
TGTGCCAGCAGCAAAGATATCGAGCAGTACTTC
CASSKDIEQYF
>TRBD2|NA|TRBJ2-1|TRBV6-5
TGTGCCAGCAATGGACTAGCGGGAAAATACAATGAGCAGTTCTTC
CASNGLAGKYNEQFF
>TRBD2|NA|TRBJ2-7|TRBV20-1
TGCAGTGCTAGTGGGTGGGAACTAGCGGGAGGTTTCGAGCAGTACTTC
CSASGWELAGGFEQYF
>NA|NA|TRBJ2-5|TRBV7-7
TGTGCTAGCAGCCCGTCCGGGACAACCCAGTACTTC
CASSPSGTTQYF
>NA|NA|TRBJ1-2|TRBV14
TGTGCCAGCAGCCAACAAATTAACTATGGCTACACCTTC
CASSQQINYGYTF
>TRBD2|NA|TRBJ2-2|TRBV19
TGTGCCAGCCTAAGGGTACGGGGGGCCGGGGAGCTGTTTTTT
CASLRVRGAGELFF
>NA|NA|TRBJ1-1|TRBV25-1
TGTGCCAGTCGGGTTTTGAACACTGAAGCTTTCTTT
CASRVLNTEAFF
>NA|NA|TRBJ2-2|TRBV19
TGTGCCAGTAATAGTCAGGGCACCGGGGAGCTGTTTTTT
CASNSQGTGELFF
>NA|few|TRBJ1-1|TRBV11-2
TGTGCCAGCAGCTTAGTAGGGGGGAACACTGAAGCTTTCTTT
CASSLVGGNTEAFF
>TRBD1|NA|TRBJ2-5|TRBV7-9
TGTGCCAGCAGCTTAACCGGGACAGGGGGGGAGACCCAGTACTTC
CASSLTGTGGETQYF
>TRBD2|NA|TRBJ2-2|TRBV7-3
TGTGCCAGCAGCTCGTATAGCGGGATGAACACCGGGGAGCTGTTTTTT
CASSSYSGMNTGELFF
>TRBD2|NA|TRBJ2-1|TRBV7-2
TGTGCCAGCCCCCCAGTGGGACTAGCGGGAGTTAATGAGCAGTTCTTC
CASPPVGLAGVNEQFF
>TRBD1|NA|TRBJ1-2|TRBV2
TGTGCCGCGGGACAGGGGCTTGGCTACACCTTC
CAAGQGLGYTF
>NA|NA|TRBJ1-6|TRBV7-2
TGTGCCAGCAGCCTACAGGTGCGGAGCTCCTATAATTCACCCCTCCACTTT
CASSLQVRSSYNSPLHF